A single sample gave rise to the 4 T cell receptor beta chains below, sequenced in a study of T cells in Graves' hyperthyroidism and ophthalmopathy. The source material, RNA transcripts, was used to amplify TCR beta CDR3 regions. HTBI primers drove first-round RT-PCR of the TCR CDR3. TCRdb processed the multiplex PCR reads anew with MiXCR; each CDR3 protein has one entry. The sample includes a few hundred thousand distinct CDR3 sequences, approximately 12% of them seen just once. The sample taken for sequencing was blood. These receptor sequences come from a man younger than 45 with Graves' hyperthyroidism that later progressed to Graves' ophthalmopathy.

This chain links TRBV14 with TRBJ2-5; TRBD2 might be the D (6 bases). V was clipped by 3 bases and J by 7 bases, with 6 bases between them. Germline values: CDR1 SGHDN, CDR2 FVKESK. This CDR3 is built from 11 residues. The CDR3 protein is CASSHSGTQYF. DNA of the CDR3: TGTGCCAGCAGCCATAGCGGGACCCAGTACTTC.

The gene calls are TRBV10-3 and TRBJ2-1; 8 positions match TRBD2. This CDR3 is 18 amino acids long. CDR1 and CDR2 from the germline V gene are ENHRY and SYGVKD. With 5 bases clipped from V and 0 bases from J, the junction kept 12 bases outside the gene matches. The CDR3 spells CAISSLAAAASSYNEQFF. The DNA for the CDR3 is TGTGCCATCAGTTCACTAGCGGCGGCCGCGAGCTCCTACAATGAGCAGTTCTTC.

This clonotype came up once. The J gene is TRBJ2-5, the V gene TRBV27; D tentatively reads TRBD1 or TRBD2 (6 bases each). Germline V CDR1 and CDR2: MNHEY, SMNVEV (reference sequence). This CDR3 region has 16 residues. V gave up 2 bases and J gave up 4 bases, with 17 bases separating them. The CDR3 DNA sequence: TGTGCCAGCAGTTTAAAGGGGGGCGGTATCAGAGAGACCCAGTACTTC. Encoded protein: CASSLKGGGIRETQYF.

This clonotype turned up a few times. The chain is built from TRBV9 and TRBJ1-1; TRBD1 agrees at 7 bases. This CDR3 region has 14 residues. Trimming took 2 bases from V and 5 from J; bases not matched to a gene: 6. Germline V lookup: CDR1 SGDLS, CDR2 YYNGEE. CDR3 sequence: CASSVGQGETEAFF. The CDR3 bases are TGTGCCAGCAGCGTTGGTCAGGGGGAGACTGAAGCTTTCTTT.